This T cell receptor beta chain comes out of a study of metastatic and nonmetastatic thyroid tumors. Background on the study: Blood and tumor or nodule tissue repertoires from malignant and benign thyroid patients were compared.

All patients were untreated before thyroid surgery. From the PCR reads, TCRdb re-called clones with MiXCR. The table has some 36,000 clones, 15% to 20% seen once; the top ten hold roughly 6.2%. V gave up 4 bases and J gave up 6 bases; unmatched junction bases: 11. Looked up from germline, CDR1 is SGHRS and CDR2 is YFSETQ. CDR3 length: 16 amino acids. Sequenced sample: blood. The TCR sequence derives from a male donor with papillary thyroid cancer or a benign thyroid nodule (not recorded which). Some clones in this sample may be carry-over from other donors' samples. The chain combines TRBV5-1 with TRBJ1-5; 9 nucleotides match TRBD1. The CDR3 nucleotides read TGCGCCAGCAGCGCTACTCCGGGACAGGGAGGTCAGCCCCAGCATTTT. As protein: CASSATPGQGGQPQHF.